This TCR beta chain was retrieved from a study of blood T cell repertoires in COVID-19. Repertoires were generated with immunoSEQ multiplex PCR, while TCRdb's copy carries only in-frame clones and drops some. This table has around 170,000 clones, 90% to 95% appearing once. Sequencing used peripheral blood. This TCR came from a man aged 45-65 years with acute or convalescent COVID-19.

In DNA, the CDR3 is TGTGCCAGCAGCGCGTGGGGGGGACAGGGATACAATGAGCAGTTCTTC. Translated: CASSAWGGQGYNEQFF. V usage is TRBV5-6 and J usage is TRBJ2-1; 9 positions match TRBD1. After removal of 4 bases from V and 4 bases from J, the junction contained 9 bases not matched to a gene. CDR3 length: 16 amino acids. Germline V gene sequence: CDR1 SGHDT, CDR2 YYEEEE.